Listed below are T cell receptor beta chains from one sample, sequenced in a study of cytomegalovirus exposure and HLA in healthy donors. Repertoires were generated with immunoSEQ multiplex PCR, while TCRdb's copy carries only in-frame clones and drops some. The sample includes 80,000 to 90,000 clones, under 85% seen only once; the top ten take 2.7%. Source material: PBMCs. Source of these receptors: a man younger than 45 in good health and CMV-seronegative. Each CDR3 is given without its conserved first and last residue.

V: TRBV5-1
J: TRBJ2-2
CDR3: ASSLAASGMFANTGELF

V: TRBV6-5
J: TRBJ2-1
CDR3: ASSYSPVSYNEQF

V: TRBV6-1
J: TRBJ1-5
CDR3: ASSTGPNQPQH

V: TRBV6-1
J: TRBJ1-5
CDR3: ASRRTGLGDQPQH

V: TRBV19
J: TRBJ1-5
CDR3: ASSDQQGNQPQH

V: TRBV15
J: TRBJ1-6
CDR3: ATSGQGKSPLH

V: TRBV19
J: TRBJ1-5
CDR3: ASSSDRSNQPQH

V: TRBV27
J: TRBJ2-5
CDR3: ASRRRETQY

V: TRBV30
J: TRBJ1-1
CDR3: AWTAGVVTVNTEAF

V: TRBV5-1
J: TRBJ2-5
CDR3: ASSLVAGGSQETQY